A selection of T cell receptor beta chains follows, all from one sample in a study of CD8+ T cells in alopecia areata. Libraries were prepared by immunoSEQ multiplex PCR; TCRdb keeps only in-frame clonotypes and omits some of them. This table holds around 97,000 clones, approximately 90% found once. The source material was CD8+ T cells sorted from blood, sampled between weeks 30 and 35, from a patient treated with tofacitinib. The receptors originated from a human donor with alopecia areata. The CDR3 runs from the conserved cysteine through the conserved F or W. The order of the fields is clone size, J gene, D gene, V gene, CDR3 DNA, CDR3 protein. A D gene is named only where the DNA matches it firmly. Expanded clones get a size class; other rows say once, few or many, or leave the size out.

. TRBJ2-7 . TRBV7-9 TGTGCCAGCAGCTCTGTTAAGGATTACGAGCAGTACTTC CASSSVKDYEQYF
. TRBJ2-3 . TRBV7-9 TGTGCCAGCAGCTTAAGCCCGGACAATACGCAGTATTTT CASSLSPDNTQYF
. TRBJ1-1 . TRBV7-9 TGTGCCAGCAGCCAGGCGGTCCCTGAAGCTTTCTTT CASSQAVPEAFF
. TRBJ2-3 TRBD1 TRBV9 TGTGCCAGCAGCGGAGGAGGGGGACAGGGGGGCACAGATACGCAGTATTTT CASSGGGGQGGTDTQYF
. TRBJ1-1 TRBD1 TRBV7-9 TGTGCCAGCAGCGGAGCAGGACAGGGGGCTACTGAAGCTTTCTTT CASSGAGQGATEAFF
few TRBJ2-7 . TRBV10-3 TGTGCCATCGGATTATCCTACGAGCAGTACTTC CAIGLSYEQYF
. TRBJ1-1 . TRBV12-5 TGTGCTAGTGGTTTGTCCCTCCATGGAGCTTTCTTT CASGLSLHGAFF
. TRBJ2-7 . TRBV27 TGTGCCAGCAGCCTCACAGCTACCTACGAGCAGTACTTC CASSLTATYEQYF
. TRBJ1-5 . TRBV12-5 TGTGCTAGTGGTTTGTCGAATCAGCCCCAGCACTTT CASGLSNQPQHF
. TRBJ1-5 TRBD1 TRBV7-2 TGTGCCAGCAGCTTATCGGCCACAGACAGGGCGGGAAACGTACCCCAGCATTTT CASSLSATDRAGNVPQHF
. TRBJ2-5 TRBD2 TRBV2 TGTGCCAGCAGTCGATGGACTAGCGGGGATCAAGAGACCCAGTACTTC CASSRWTSGDQETQYF
. TRBJ2-1 TRBD2 TRBV25-1 TGTGCCAGCAGTGAACTAGCGGGAGCTGCTGAGCAGTTCTTC CASSELAGAAEQFF
. TRBJ2-7 . TRBV6-1 TGTGCCAGCAGTGAATCTCCGACAGGTTCCTTTTACGAGCAGTACTTC CASSESPTGSFYEQYF
. TRBJ2-1 . TRBV18 TGTGCCAGCTCACCACCGGGGCATGAGCAGTTCTTC CASSPPGHEQFF
. TRBJ2-2 . TRBV19 TGTGCCAGTAGTATGCTGTCCACAACCAACACCGGGGAGCTGTTTTTT CASSMLSTTNTGELFF
. TRBJ2-1 TRBD2 TRBV5-1 TGCGCCAGCAGCAGAGCGGGAGGAAACAATGAGCAGTTCTTC CASSRAGGNNEQFF
. TRBJ2-3 . TRBV27 TGTGCCAGCAGTTCGGTAAATACGCAGTATTTT CASSSVNTQYF
. TRBJ2-1 TRBD1 TRBV19 TGTGCCAGTAGTATCATCGGTGGGTACAGGGGGAATGAGCAGTTCTTC CASSIIGGYRGNEQFF
. TRBJ1-2 . TRBV27 TGTGCCAGCAGTTTGCTCGCCACCGGGACAAACTATGGCTACACCTTC CASSLLATGTNYGYTF
. TRBJ1-1 . TRBV7-3 TGTGCCAGCAGCCTAGACAGCTCTGAAGCTTTCTTT CASSLDSSEAFF
once TRBJ2-5 . TRBV7-9 TGTGCCAGCAGCTTAGGGCTAGCGAACCAAGAGACCCAGTACTTC CASSLGLANQETQYF
. TRBJ2-1 . TRBV29-1 TGCAGCGTTGCAGAATCCTTCGGCAATGAGCAGTTCTTC CSVAESFGNEQFF
. TRBJ2-2 . TRBV27 TGTGCCAGCAGTTCGGGACCTATTGAGACCGCGAACACCGGGGAGCTGTTTTTT CASSSGPIETANTGELFF
. TRBJ1-1 . TRBV5-1 TGCGCCAGCAGCGCCGACGGGGAAGCTTTCTTT CASSADGEAFF
few TRBJ1-1 TRBD1 TRBV6-5 TGTGCCAGCAGTTACGTCGGGACAGTGAACACTGAAGCTTTCTTT CASSYVGTVNTEAFF
. TRBJ2-3 TRBD2 TRBV4-2 TGTGCCAGCAGCTCAAAGAGTAGCGGGAGTCCAGATACGCAGTATTTT CASSSKSSGSPDTQYF
. TRBJ1-5 . TRBV29-1 TGCAGCGTTGCAGGGATCGGTCAGCCCCAGCATTTT CSVAGIGQPQHF
. TRBJ2-5 TRBD1 TRBV7-9 TGTGCCAGCAGGTCCTACGGGACAGACCAAGAGACCCAGTACTTC CASRSYGTDQETQYF
once TRBJ2-1 TRBD1 TRBV7-9 TGTGCCAGCAGCTGGGACAGGGAGAGGAATGAGCAGTTCTTC CASSWDRERNEQFF
. TRBJ2-3 TRBD2 TRBV27 TGTGCCAGCACTTTTAGCGGGACTAGCACAGATACGCAGTATTTT CASTFSGTSTDTQYF
. TRBJ2-7 . TRBV5-1 TGCGCCAGCAGCTTGTATTCCTACGAGCAGTACTTC CASSLYSYEQYF